This TCR beta chain was sequenced during a study of blood T cell repertoires in COVID-19. Data came from immunoSEQ multiplex PCR; TCRdb stores just in-frame clones and leaves some out. The table lists 250,000 to 400,000 clones, roughly 87% of them singletons. The receptor was derived from a man aged 50 to 60 with active or convalescent COVID-19. Sequenced: peripheral blood.

CDR3 DNA: TGTGCCAGCAGCACCCCGCGGACTAGCCCTAATTGGTGTGAGCAGTTCTTC. This codes for CASSTPRTSPNWCEQFF. This rearrangement joins TRBV21-1 to TRBJ2-1; the table assigns TRBD2, which was not confirmed against the DNA. TRBV21-1 is recorded as a pseudogene. The CDR3 is made up of 17 amino acids.